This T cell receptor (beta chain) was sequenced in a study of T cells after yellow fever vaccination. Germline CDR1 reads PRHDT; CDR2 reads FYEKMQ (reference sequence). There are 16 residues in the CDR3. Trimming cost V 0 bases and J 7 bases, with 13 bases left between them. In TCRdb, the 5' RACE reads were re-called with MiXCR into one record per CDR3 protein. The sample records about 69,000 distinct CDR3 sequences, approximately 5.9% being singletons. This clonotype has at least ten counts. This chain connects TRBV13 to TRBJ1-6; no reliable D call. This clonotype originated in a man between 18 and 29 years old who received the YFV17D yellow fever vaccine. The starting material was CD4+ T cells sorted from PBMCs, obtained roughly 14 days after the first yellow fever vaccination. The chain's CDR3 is CASSLGAAGVNSPLHF. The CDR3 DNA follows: TGTGCCAGCAGCTTAGGCGCGGCAGGCGTCAATTCACCCCTCCACTTT.